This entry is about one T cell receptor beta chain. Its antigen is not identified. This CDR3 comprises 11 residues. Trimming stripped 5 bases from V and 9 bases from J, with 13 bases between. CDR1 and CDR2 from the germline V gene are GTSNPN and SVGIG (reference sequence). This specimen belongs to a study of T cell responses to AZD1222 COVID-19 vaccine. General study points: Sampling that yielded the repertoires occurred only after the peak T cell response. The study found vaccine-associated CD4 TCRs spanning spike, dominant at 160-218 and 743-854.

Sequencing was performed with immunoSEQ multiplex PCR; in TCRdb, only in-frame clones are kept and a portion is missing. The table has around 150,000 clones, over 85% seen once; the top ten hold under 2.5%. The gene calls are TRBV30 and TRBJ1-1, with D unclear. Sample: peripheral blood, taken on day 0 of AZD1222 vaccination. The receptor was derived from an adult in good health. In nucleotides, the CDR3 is TGTGCCTGGGCGGATGGGGTGAAAGCTTTCTTT. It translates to CAWADGVKAFF.